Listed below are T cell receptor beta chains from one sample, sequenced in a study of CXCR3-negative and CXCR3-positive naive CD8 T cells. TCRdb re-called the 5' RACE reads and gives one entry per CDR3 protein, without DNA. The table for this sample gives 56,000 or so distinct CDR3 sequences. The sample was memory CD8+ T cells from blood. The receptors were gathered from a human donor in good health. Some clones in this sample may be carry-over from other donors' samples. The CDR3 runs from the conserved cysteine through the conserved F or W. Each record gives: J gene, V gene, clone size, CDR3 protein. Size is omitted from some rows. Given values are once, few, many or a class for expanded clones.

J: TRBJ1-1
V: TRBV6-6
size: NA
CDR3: CASSYPTEAFF

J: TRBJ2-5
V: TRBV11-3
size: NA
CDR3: CASSSTQETQYF

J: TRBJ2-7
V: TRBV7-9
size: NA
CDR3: CANSPGAGARHEQYF

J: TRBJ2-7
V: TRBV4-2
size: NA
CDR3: CASGQGGALDYEQYF

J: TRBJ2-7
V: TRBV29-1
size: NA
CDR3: CSVVTGGAEQYF

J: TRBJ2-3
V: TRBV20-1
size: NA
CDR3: CSAAGGPTDTQYF

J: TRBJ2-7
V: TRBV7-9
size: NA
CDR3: CASSKPTGGEQYF

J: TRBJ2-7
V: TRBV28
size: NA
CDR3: CASSLSSHEQYF

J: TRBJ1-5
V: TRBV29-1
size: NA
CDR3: CSVGGAYSNQPQHF

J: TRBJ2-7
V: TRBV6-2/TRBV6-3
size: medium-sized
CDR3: CASSYSTSAHEQYF

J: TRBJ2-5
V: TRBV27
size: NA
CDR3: CASIPIGGETQYF

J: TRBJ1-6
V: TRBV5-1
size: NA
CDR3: CASTTSGGRSPLHF

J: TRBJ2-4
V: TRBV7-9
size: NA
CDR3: CASSFPDSNIQYF

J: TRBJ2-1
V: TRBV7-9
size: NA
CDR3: CASSPMGAGGTPNYNEQFF

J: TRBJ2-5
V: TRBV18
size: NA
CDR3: CASSPSRDRGETQYF

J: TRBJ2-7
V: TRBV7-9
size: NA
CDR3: CASSLVLYEQYF

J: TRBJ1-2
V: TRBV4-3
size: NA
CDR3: CASSPGRRATSYGYTF

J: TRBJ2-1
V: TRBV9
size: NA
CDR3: CASSVGGGNEQFF

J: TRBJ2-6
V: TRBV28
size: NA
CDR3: CASSLTGLGANVLTF

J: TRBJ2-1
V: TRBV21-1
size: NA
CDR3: CASSKDGSRANQSSYNEQFF

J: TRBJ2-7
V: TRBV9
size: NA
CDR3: CASSGSGTGWSEQYF

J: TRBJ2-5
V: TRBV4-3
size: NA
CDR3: CASSQDAAGGHGETQYF

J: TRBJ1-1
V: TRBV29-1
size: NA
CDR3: CSVLLLNTEAFF

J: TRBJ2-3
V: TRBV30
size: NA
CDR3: CAWSYKRILPDTQYF

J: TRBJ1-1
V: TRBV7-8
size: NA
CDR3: CASSLGVAEAFF

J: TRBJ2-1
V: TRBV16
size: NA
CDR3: CASSQSGHEQFF

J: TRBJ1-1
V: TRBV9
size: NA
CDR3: CASSPKTENTEAFF

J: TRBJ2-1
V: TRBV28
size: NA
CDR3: CASSEGLAGLNEEFF

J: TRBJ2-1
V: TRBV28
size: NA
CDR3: CARRVLAGDSEQFF